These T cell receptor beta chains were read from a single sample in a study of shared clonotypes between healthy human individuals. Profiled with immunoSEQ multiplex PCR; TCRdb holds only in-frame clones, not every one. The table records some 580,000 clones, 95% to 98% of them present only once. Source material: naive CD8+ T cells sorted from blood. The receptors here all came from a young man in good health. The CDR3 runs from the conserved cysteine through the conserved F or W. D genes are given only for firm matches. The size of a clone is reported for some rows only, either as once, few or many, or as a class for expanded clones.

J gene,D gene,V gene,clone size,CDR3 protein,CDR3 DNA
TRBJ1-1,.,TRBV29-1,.,CSVYPLNTEAFF,TGCAGCGTTTATCCCCTGAACACTGAAGCTTTCTTT
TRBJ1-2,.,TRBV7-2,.,CASSRDRVGYGYTF,TGTGCCAGCAGCCGTGACAGAGTTGGGTATGGCTACACCTTC
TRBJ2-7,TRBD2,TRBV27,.,CASSASGSTYEQYF,TGTGCCAGCAGTGCTAGCGGGAGTACCTACGAGCAGTACTTC
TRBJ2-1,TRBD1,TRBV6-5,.,CASSRQGGNEQFF,TGTGCCAGCAGCAGACAGGGCGGGAATGAGCAGTTCTTC
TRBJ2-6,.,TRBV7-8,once,CASSLGPRVAGANVLTF,TGTGCCAGCAGCTTAGGACCCAGGGTAGCTGGGGCCAACGTCCTGACTTTC
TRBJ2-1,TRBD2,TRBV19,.,CASSPSGSNEQFF,TGTGCCAGTAGTCCTAGCGGGAGTAATGAGCAGTTCTTC
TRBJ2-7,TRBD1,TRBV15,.,CATSSDRVYEQYF,TGTGCCACCAGCAGCGACAGGGTCTACGAGCAGTACTTC
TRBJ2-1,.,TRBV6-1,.,CASSLTANNEQFF,TGTGCCAGCAGTCTGACAGCTAACAATGAGCAGTTCTTC
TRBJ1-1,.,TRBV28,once,CASSLWPGSGAFF,TGTGCCAGCAGTTTATGGCCGGGTTCGGGAGCTTTCTTT
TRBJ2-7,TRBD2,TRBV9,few,CASSASGSGYEQYF,TGTGCCAGCAGCGCTAGCGGGAGTGGGTACGAGCAGTACTTC
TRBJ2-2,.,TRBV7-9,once,CASSLTLNTGELFF,TGTGCCAGCAGCTTAACGTTGAACACCGGGGAGCTGTTTTTT
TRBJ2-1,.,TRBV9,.,CASSERISGYNEQFF,TGTGCCAGCAGCGAGAGGATTAGCGGCTACAATGAGCAGTTCTTC
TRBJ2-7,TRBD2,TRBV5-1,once,CASSLAQASGNSEQYF,TGCGCCAGCAGCTTGGCCCAGGCTAGCGGGAACAGCGAGCAGTACTTC
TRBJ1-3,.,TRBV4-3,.,CASSRGRGGNTIYF,TGCGCCAGCAGCCGGGGCAGGGGTGGAAACACCATATATTTT
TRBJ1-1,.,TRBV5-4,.,CASRDTSTGWYTEAFF,TGTGCCAGCAGAGACACGTCTACAGGTTGGTACACTGAAGCTTTCTTT
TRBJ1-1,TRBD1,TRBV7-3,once,CASSLSGTGNTEAFF,TGTGCCAGCAGCTTATCCGGGACAGGAAACACTGAAGCTTTCTTT